This T cell receptor beta chain is from a study of monozygotic twins with inflammatory bowel disease. General study results and limits: Twin pairs that were concordant did not differ from discordant pairs in repertoire similarity, possibly from limited power.

TCRdb re-called the 5' RACE reads and catalogs CDR3 proteins one per entry, DNA excluded. This repertoire includes roughly 140,000 distinct CDR3 sequences. Remarks on this clonotype: As yet, its antigen is unknown.

CDR1 is SGHRS and CDR2 is YFSETQ in the germline V gene. The CDR3 consists of 16 residues. This TCR derives from a human donor with ulcerative colitis or Crohn's disease, or a healthy co-twin of an affected twin (not recorded which). Sequences were obtained from blood. V gene TRBV5-1 combines with J gene TRBJ2-3; with no DNA, the TCRdb D assignment of TRBD1 cannot be verified. The CDR3 protein is CASSLDNRGPTDTQYF. Drawing the rest from reference TRBV5-1 and TRBJ2-3, the complete variable domain is KAGVTQTPRYLIKTRGQQVTLSCSPISGHRSVSWYQQTPGQGLQFLFEYFSETQRNKGNFPGRFSGRQFSNSRSEMNVSTLELGDSALYLCASSLDNRGPTDTQYFGPGTRLTVL.